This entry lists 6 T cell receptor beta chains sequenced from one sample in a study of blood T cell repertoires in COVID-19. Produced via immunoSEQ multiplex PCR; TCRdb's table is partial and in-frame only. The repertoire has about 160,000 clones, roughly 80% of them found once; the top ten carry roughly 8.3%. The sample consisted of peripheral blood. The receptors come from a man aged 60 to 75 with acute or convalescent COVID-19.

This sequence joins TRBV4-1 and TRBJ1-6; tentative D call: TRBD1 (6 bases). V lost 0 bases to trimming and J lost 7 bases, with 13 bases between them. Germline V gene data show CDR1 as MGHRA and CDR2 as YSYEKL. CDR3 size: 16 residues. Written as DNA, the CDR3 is TGCGCCAGCAGCCAAGAACCAGGACAGAAAAATTCACCCCTCCACTTT. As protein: CASSQEPGQKNSPLHF.

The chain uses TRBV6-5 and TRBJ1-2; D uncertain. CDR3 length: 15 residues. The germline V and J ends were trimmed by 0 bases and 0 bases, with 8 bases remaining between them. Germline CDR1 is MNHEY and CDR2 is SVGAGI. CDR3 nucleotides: TGTGCCAGCAGTTACTCGAGGGTACCTAACTATGGCTACACCTTC. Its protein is CASSYSRVPNYGYTF.

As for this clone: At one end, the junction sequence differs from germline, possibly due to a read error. The CDR3 DNA reads as TGCAGCGTCGAAGAAACCAGGCTCCTATACAATGAGCAGTTCTTC. Translation gives CSVEETRLLYNEQFF. This chain joins TRBV29-1 and TRBJ2-1; D call uncertain. In germline, CDR1 is SQVTM, CDR2 ANQGSEA. The CDR3 sequence is 15 residues long.

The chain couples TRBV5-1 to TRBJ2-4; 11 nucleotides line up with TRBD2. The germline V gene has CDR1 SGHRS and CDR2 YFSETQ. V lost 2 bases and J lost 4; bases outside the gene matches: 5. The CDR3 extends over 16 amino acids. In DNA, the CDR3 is TGCGCCAGCAGCTTCTCGACTAGCGGGGCAAAAAACATTCAGTACTTC. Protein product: CASSFSTSGAKNIQYF.

CDR3 nucleotides: TGTGCCAGCAGCGTAGCCGACACTCAGGGGAACACCATATATTTT. Encoded protein: CASSVADTQGNTIYF. The J gene is TRBJ1-3, the V gene TRBV9; D perhaps matches TRBD1 (6 bases). The CDR3 runs 15 residues. V shed 0 bases and J shed 7 bases, with 14 bases lying between them. Germline values: CDR1 SGDLS, CDR2 YYNGEE. The full variable domain, rest sourced from reference TRBV9 and TRBJ1-3, is DSGVTQTPKHLITATGQRVTLRCSPRSGDLSVYWYQQSLDQGLQFLIQYYNGEERAKGNILERFSAQQFPDLHSELNLSSLELGDSALYFCASSVADTQGNTIYFGEGSWLTVV.

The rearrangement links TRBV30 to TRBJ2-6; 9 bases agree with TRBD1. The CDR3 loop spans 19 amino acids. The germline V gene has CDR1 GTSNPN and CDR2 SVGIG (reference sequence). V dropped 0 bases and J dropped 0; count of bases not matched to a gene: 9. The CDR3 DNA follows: TGTGCCTGGAGTGTACGGTCACAGGGGGCAGGCTCTGGGGCCAACGTCCTGACTTTC. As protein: CAWSVRSQGAGSGANVLTF.